The TCR beta chain under discussion was sequenced for a study of blood T cell repertoires in COVID-19. Study summary: COVID-19 samples collected from the United States, Italy and Spain covered acute and convalescent phases. The analysed material was cDNA or gDNA that came from T cells, B-cell-depleted T cells, or PBMCs.

V lost 4 bases and J lost 0; bases outside the gene matches: 6. Germline V gives CDR1 SGHNT, CDR2 YYREEE (reference sequence). The CDR3 contains 16 residues. Categorization into cohorts depended on clinical history that participants reported. Method: immunoSEQ multiplex PCR; TCRdb's copy keeps in-frame clones and lacks some. The repertoire holds 130,000 to 150,000 clones, with roughly 88% as singletons. The receptor was derived from a woman in her 30s with acute COVID-19. The rearrangement joins TRBV5-4 to TRBJ2-3; 9 bases map to TRBD2. The specimen sequenced was PBMCs or T cells enriched from blood (not recorded which). This CDR3 reads CASSRGLADSTDTQYF. CDR3 in DNA: TGTGCCAGCAGCAGGGGACTAGCCGATAGCACAGATACGCAGTATTTT.